This T cell receptor beta chain originates from a study of OX40 agonist ivuxolimab in advanced cancers. The study, taken as a whole, reports: Clonal expansion from baseline to week 6 occurred in both CD4+ and CD8+ T cells. Which antigen the expanded peripheral T cells recognized is unknown. Averaging showed that CD8+ T cells had more expanded clones than CD4+ did.

The repertoire was sequenced with immunoSEQ multiplex PCR; TCRdb's copy has only in-frame clones and lacks some. This sample yields 72,000 or so clones, of which 75% to 90% are seen a single time; more than 1% belongs to the top ten. This clone was picked up a small number of times. Its cognate antigen is unknown. Germline V gene sequence: CDR1 MNHEY, CDR2 SVGAGI. V was cut by 5 bases and J by 2 bases, with 4 bases left in between. This CDR3 contains 11 residues. The chain joins TRBV6-5 to TRBJ2-7; D uncertain. This TCR came from an adult with an advanced solid tumor such as melanoma, head and neck, liver or kidney cancer. The sequencing here drew on CD4+ or CD8+ T cells sorted from blood, taken in a trial of the OX40 agonist ivuxolimab. The CDR3 here is CASSEPYEQYF. The CDR3 DNA is TGTGCCAGCAGTGAACCCTACGAGCAGTACTTC.